One T cell receptor beta chain is described in this entry. Its target is unknown. From the PCR reads, TCRdb called clonotypes with MiXCR, one entry per CDR3 protein. The data contain about 8,300 distinct CDR3 sequences, around 33% of them singletons. The sample is drawn from a study of molecular identifiers for immune sequencing clone quantification. Study observations and caveats: Clones above 20 RNA copies contained over 97% of effector molecules and under 1% of naive molecules.

Specimen: naive CD8+ T cells from blood, with Jurkat cell RNA spiked in. Specified subset: FACS-sorted CD8+CD4-CCR7+CD45RA+ naive T cells. This receptor was taken from a human donor in good health. Some libraries in this study had Jurkat cell RNA spiked in.

The CDR3: CASSMGGEENEQFF. The CDR3 DNA follows: TGTGCCAGTAGTATGGGCGGGGAGGAGAATGAGCAGTTCTTC. The chain recombines TRBV19 with TRBJ2-1, with D tentatively TRBD2 (6 bases). Germline values: CDR1 LNHDA, CDR2 SQIVND (reference sequence). V was shortened by 3 bases and J by 7 bases, with 13 bases between the two germline ends. This CDR3 is built from 14 residues.